This is a list of T cell receptor beta chains from one sample in a study of CD8+CD57+ T cells in acquired aplastic anemia. TCRdb re-analysed the reads in MiXCR, keeping a single row per CDR3 protein. The sample lists 250,000 to 350,000 distinct CDR3 sequences; about 56% were seen once. Sequences were obtained from sorted CD4+, CD8+, or CD8+CD57+ T cells (not recorded which) from PBMCs. All receptors come from a human donor with severe aplastic anemia or a healthy control (not recorded which). The CDR3 runs from the conserved cysteine through the conserved F or W.

V	J	CDR3
TRBV12-3/TRBV12-4	TRBJ2-5	CASSLAGSGLQETQYF
TRBV7-2	TRBJ2-7	CASSLFRAGTENYEQYF
TRBV20-1	TRBJ1-6	CSARTGPFMGSPLHF
TRBV10-1	TRBJ1-2	CASRWTVISPLVGYTF
TRBV29-1	TRBJ2-1	CSERRGASGYNEQFF
TRBV6-4	TRBJ2-6	CAISGSGANVLTF
TRBV7-2	TRBJ2-7	CASSGLRLYEQYF
TRBV3-1	TRBJ1-5	CASSQDQGRGSNQPQHF
TRBV7-9	TRBJ2-6	CASSSPLSLPGANVLTF
TRBV19	TRBJ1-2	CASRGDRTSGYTF
TRBV27	TRBJ1-1	CASSPGRQLNTEAFF
TRBV29-1	TRBJ2-3	CSVEDLGPSTDTQYF
TRBV7-9	TRBJ2-1	CASSLGLAGGPYNEQFF
TRBV5-1	TRBJ2-1	CASEGTSGGEQFF
TRBV11-2	TRBJ1-1	CASSPTGGGAKNTEAFF
TRBV7-3	TRBJ2-6	CASSLGGGGANVLTF
TRBV7-9	TRBJ2-1	CASSRGGLDEQFF
TRBV6-5	TRBJ1-4	CASRHGAEKLFF
TRBV11-3	TRBJ2-7	CASSLVSGLISYEQYF
TRBV7-2	TRBJ2-7	CASSQGQGTYEQYF
TRBV9	TRBJ2-3	CASSTGTSGTSMVDTQYF
TRBV29-1	TRBJ2-3	CSASLSGVAGTQYF
TRBV24-1	TRBJ2-7	CATSDGTSGAKQYF
TRBV20-1	TRBJ2-7	CSARAELAGVEQYF
TRBV7-2	TRBJ2-7	CASRSSGRRYEQYF
TRBV13	TRBJ1-3	CASRPRGRGKAGNTIYF
TRBV2	TRBJ1-5	CSSSAIKDQPQHF
TRBV7-2	TRBJ2-3	CASSLSVMKRYTDTQYF
TRBV11-2	TRBJ1-2	CASSFPRDRATSHGYTF
TRBV19	TRBJ1-6	CASSIAGVPRGVPPLHF
TRBV7-9	TRBJ2-7	CASTSASVSYEQYF
TRBV5-4	TRBJ1-1	CASSAGVMNTEAFF
TRBV19	TRBJ2-7	CASSIAGLSYEQYF
TRBV5-1	TRBJ2-3	CASSIRDSADTQYF
TRBV12-3/TRBV12-4	TRBJ2-2	CASSPLAGGDKNTGELFF
TRBV10-3	TRBJ2-3	CAISNIQGASTDTQYF
TRBV20-1	TRBJ2-3	CSARNSGGPAGDTQYF
TRBV24-1	TRBJ2-7	CATSETGLAYEQYF
TRBV20-1	TRBJ2-7	CSAPNGREQYF
TRBV5-1	TRBJ2-1	CASSLFVGRASYNEQFF
TRBV27	TRBJ1-6	CASRAWTPNSPLHF
TRBV24-1	TRBJ2-7	CATSGTGTGRDEQYF
TRBV7-2	TRBJ1-1	CASSLPSGQNTEAFF
TRBV29-1	TRBJ2-7	CSVEGTGTGKNGDYEQYF
TRBV10-3	TRBJ2-7	CAISESLREQYF
TRBV3-1	TRBJ1-2	CASSQGDYGYTF
TRBV5-1	TRBJ1-1	CASSRGDGPAEAFF
TRBV16	TRBJ1-1	CASSLWVSTEAFF
TRBV29-1	TRBJ1-3	CSGESSGNTIYF
TRBV20-1	-	CSATKGNAYNEQFF
TRBV5-8	TRBJ2-5	CASRNPGQGQWTQYF